These T cell receptor beta chains were read from a single sample in a study of cytomegalovirus exposure and HLA in healthy donors. Measured with immunoSEQ multiplex PCR; TCRdb has only the in-frame clones, and not every one. The sample consists of 100,000 to 150,000 clones, roughly 69% of them appearing once. Sample: PBMCs. These receptor sequences come from a woman aged 40 to 50 in good health and CMV-seropositive. CDR3s include the opening cysteine and the closing phenylalanine or tryptophan. The D gene is left open where the match is weak. Size is stated for part of the rows, as once, few or many counts, or as a class when the clone is expanded.

J gene | V gene | clone size | D gene | CDR3 protein | CDR3 DNA
TRBJ1-4 | TRBV7-7 | NA | NA | CASSRATNEKLFF | TGTGCTAGCTCTCGGGCAACTAATGAAAAACTGTTTTTT
TRBJ1-1 | TRBV15 | NA | NA | CATSEPKGQTNTEAFF | TGTGCCACCAGCGAGCCCAAGGGGCAGACGAACACTGAAGCTTTCTTT
TRBJ2-3 | TRBV6-5 | NA | NA | CASFGSDTDTQYF | TGTGCCAGCTTCGGGTCCGACACAGATACGCAGTATTTT
TRBJ2-2 | TRBV7-2 | NA | NA | CASSPPPNTGELFF | TGTGCCAGCAGCCCTCCTCCCAACACCGGGGAGCTGTTTTTT
TRBJ2-7 | TRBV10-3 | NA | NA | CAISGTASSYEQYF | TGTGCCATCAGTGGAACAGCCAGCTCCTACGAGCAGTACTTC
TRBJ2-1 | TRBV7-2 | NA | NA | CASSFGKGSYNEQFF | TGTGCCAGCAGCTTTGGAAAGGGGTCCTACAATGAGCAGTTCTTC
TRBJ2-6 | TRBV6-1 | once | NA | CASSAGAGANVLTF | TGTGCCAGCAGTGCGGGGGCTGGGGCCAACGTCCTGACTTTC
TRBJ1-5 | TRBV5-6 | NA | TRBD1 | CASSLYRGFSNQPQHF | TGTGCCAGCAGCTTATACAGGGGTTTTAGCAATCAGCCCCAGCATTTT
TRBJ2-3 | TRBV15 | NA | NA | CATSRAGNREDTQYF | TGTGCCACCAGCAGAGCGGGAAATAGAGAAGATACGCAGTATTTT
TRBJ1-4 | TRBV6-6 | few | NA | CASTAGAGSNEKLFF | TGTGCCAGCACTGCAGGGGCAGGATCTAATGAAAAACTGTTTTTT
TRBJ1-6 | TRBV5-1 | few | TRBD1 | CASKDRGHNSPLHF | TGCGCCAGCAAAGACAGGGGGCATAATTCACCCCTCCACTTT
TRBJ2-7 | TRBV29-1 | NA | NA | CSAWNRDSYEQYF | TGCAGCGCCTGGAACAGGGATTCCTACGAGCAGTACTTC
TRBJ1-1 | TRBV5-1 | NA | TRBD1 | CASSWGIGTGFTEAFF | TGCGCCAGTAGCTGGGGGATCGGGACAGGGTTTACTGAAGCTTTCTTT
TRBJ2-5 | TRBV4-3 | NA | NA | CASSQGLWAQETQYF | TGCGCCAGCAGCCAAGGGTTGTGGGCTCAAGAGACCCAGTACTTC
TRBJ2-1 | TRBV7-2 | NA | TRBD1 | CASSFTWDSEQFF | TGTGCCAGCAGCTTCACCTGGGACAGTGAGCAGTTCTTC
TRBJ1-1 | TRBV2 | NA | NA | CASSQPRRTITNTEAFF | TGTGCCAGCAGTCAACCTCGCAGGACAATAACCAACACTGAAGCTTTCTTT
TRBJ2-5 | TRBV5-6 | NA | NA | CASSLAAGETQYF | TGTGCCAGCAGCTTGGCCGCGGGAGAGACCCAGTACTTC
TRBJ2-5 | TRBV11-2 | NA | TRBD1 | CASSLEEQGVETQYF | TGTGCCAGCAGCTTAGAAGAGCAGGGGGTAGAGACCCAGTACTTC
TRBJ1-4 | TRBV29-1 | NA | NA | CSVISSPGEKLFF | TGCAGCGTCATTTCGAGCCCCGGTGAAAAACTGTTTTTT
TRBJ2-5 | TRBV2 | NA | NA | CASSLTVRETQYF | TGTGCCAGCAGTCTGACAGTCCGGGAGACCCAGTACTTC
TRBJ1-2 | TRBV15 | few | NA | CATSKGVDQRGYTF | TGTGCCACCAGCAAGGGGGTCGATCAGCGTGGCTACACCTTC
TRBJ2-7 | TRBV7-2 | few | NA | CASSLRDEQYF | TGTGCCAGCAGCTTACGGGACGAGCAGTACTTC
TRBJ2-7 | TRBV7-2 | NA | NA | CASRDSTGSYEQYF | TGTGCCAGCAGAGATTCTACAGGGTCCTACGAGCAGTACTTC
TRBJ1-2 | TRBV6-5 | NA | NA | CASTRTRSNYGYTF | TGTGCCAGCACCCGGACACGTTCTAACTATGGCTACACCTTC
TRBJ1-1 | TRBV19 | NA | NA | CASSISVLGTEAFF | TGTGCCAGTAGTATTTCGGTCCTCGGGACTGAAGCTTTCTTT